This is a list of T cell receptor beta chains from one sample in a study of naive and memory T cell subsets. TCRdb reprocessed the UMI-ligation and nested PCR reads via MiXCR and lists one record per CDR3 protein. The data hold over 100,000 distinct CDR3 sequences, with about 36% observed a single time. The sequenced sample consisted of central memory CD4+ T cells from blood. The receptors were gathered from a human donor in good health. CDR3s include the opening cysteine and the closing phenylalanine or tryptophan. A D gene is named only where the DNA matches it firmly. Where a row states a size, it is once, few, many or the class of an expanded clone; other rows omit it.

TRBJ2-7 | once | . | TRBV5-1 | CASSFWEQGREQYF | TGCGCCAGCAGCTTTTGGGAACAGGGTCGCGAGCAGTACTTC
TRBJ2-7 | . | . | TRBV7-2 | CASSLYLAYEQYF | TGTGCCAGCAGCCTGTATCTGGCTTACGAGCAGTACTTC
TRBJ1-1 | . | . | TRBV7-2 | CASSRVRGGRGTEAFF | TGTGCCAGCAGCCGTGTAAGGGGGGGTCGGGGAACTGAAGCTTTCTTT
TRBJ2-3 | few | TRBD1 | TRBV29-1 | CSVEDREGGTDTQYF | TGCAGCGTTGAGGACAGGGAAGGTGGGACAGATACGCAGTATTTT
TRBJ2-3 | . | . | TRBV7-3 | CASSLKGSSSVVITDTQYF | TGTGCCAGCAGCTTAAAAGGATCGAGCTCGGTGGTGATTACAGATACGCAGTATTTT
TRBJ1-1 | few | . | TRBV7-9 | CASTPGRRNTEAFF | TGTGCCAGCACACCGGGACGGAGGAACACTGAAGCTTTCTTT
TRBJ2-3 | few | TRBD2 | TRBV10-3 | CATSGASGRMVDTQYF | TGTGCCACCTCTGGCGCTAGCGGGAGGATGGTGGATACGCAGTATTTT
TRBJ1-4 | few | TRBD1 | TRBV28 | CASSADRGFEKLFF | TGTGCCAGCAGTGCCGACAGGGGTTTCGAAAAACTGTTTTTT
TRBJ2-3 | few | . | TRBV5-1 | CASSLWGSKDTQYF | TGCGCCAGCAGCTTGTGGGGGAGTAAAGATACGCAGTATTTT
TRBJ2-3 | . | TRBD2 | TRBV12-3/TRBV12-4 | CASSLVSRFGTSGIGTDTQYF | TGTGCCAGCAGTTTAGTTTCTCGGTTCGGGACTAGCGGGATTGGCACAGATACGCAGTATTTT
TRBJ1-4 | . | . | TRBV4-3 | CASSPWIENEKLFF | TGCGCCAGCAGCCCCTGGATAGAAAATGAAAAACTGTTTTTT
TRBJ2-4 | . | . | TRBV6-2/TRBV6-3 | CASSYSRQKNIQYF | TGTGCCAGCAGTTACTCGAGACAGAAAAACATTCAGTACTTC
TRBJ2-7 | . | TRBD1 | TRBV27 | CASSFSRDRTYEQYF | TGTGCCAGCAGTTTCTCGCGGGACAGGACCTACGAGCAGTACTTC
TRBJ2-2 | . | TRBD2 | TRBV24-1 | CATSESGLAAPGELFF | TGTGCCACCAGTGAATCTGGACTAGCCGCCCCCGGGGAGCTGTTTTTT
TRBJ1-5 | once | TRBD1 | TRBV5-1 | CASSGGTGDQPQHF | TGCGCCAGCAGCGGGGGAACAGGGGATCAGCCCCAGCATTTT
TRBJ1-5 | few | . | TRBV7-9 | CASAREVSQPQHF | TGTGCCAGCGCCAGGGAGGTCAGTCAGCCCCAGCATTTT
TRBJ2-4 | . | . | TRBV4-1 | CASRYRSFSNIQYF | TGCGCCAGCAGGTACAGGAGTTTTTCAAACATTCAGTACTTC
TRBJ1-5 | . | TRBD1 | TRBV20-1 | CSASEAGQGYQPQHF | TGCAGTGCTAGTGAAGCGGGACAGGGGTATCAGCCCCAGCATTTT
TRBJ2-7 | once | TRBD1 | TRBV12-3/TRBV12-4 | CASSPSGTGVSYEQYF | TGTGCCAGCAGCCCCTCGGGGACAGGGGTCTCCTACGAGCAGTACTTC
TRBJ1-1 | . | . | TRBV5-1 | CASSAQTGLGTEAFF | TGCGCCAGCAGCGCGCAAACAGGGCTGGGAACTGAAGCTTTCTTT
TRBJ1-1 | few | . | TRBV11-2 | CASSLSGMNTEAFF | TGTGCCAGCAGCTTGTCAGGGATGAACACTGAAGCTTTCTTT
TRBJ2-7 | . | TRBD1 | TRBV9 | CASSARQGILDEQYF | TGTGCCAGCAGCGCTAGACAGGGTATATTGGACGAGCAGTACTTC
TRBJ1-5 | few | . | TRBV28 | CASSVFSGKRQYQPQHF | TGTGCCAGCTCTGTGTTCTCAGGGAAAAGGCAATATCAGCCCCAGCATTTT
TRBJ1-5 | . | . | TRBV6-1 | CASSDKAATGNQPQHF | TGTGCCAGCAGTGACAAAGCAGCGACGGGCAATCAGCCCCAGCATTTT
TRBJ2-5 | . | . | TRBV5-1 | CASSLVASAAETQYF | TGCGCCAGCAGCTTGGTGGCTAGCGCGGCAGAGACCCAGTACTTC
TRBJ2-1 | few | TRBD1 | TRBV10-3 | CATEAGTGNNEQFF | TGTGCCACCGAAGCCGGGACAGGGAACAATGAGCAGTTCTTC
TRBJ2-7 | many | . | TRBV20-1 | CSARAGTYEQYF | TGCAGTGCTAGAGCAGGCACCTACGAGCAGTACTTC
TRBJ1-1 | many | . | TRBV28 | CASSWGGGFGAFF | TGTGCCAGCAGTTGGGGAGGGGGTTTCGGGGCTTTCTTT
TRBJ1-5 | few | . | TRBV4-1 | CASQGPDPNQPQHF | TGCGCCAGTCAGGGACCCGACCCCAATCAGCCCCAGCATTTT
TRBJ2-3 | few | . | TRBV3-1 | CASSQASVDTQYF | TGTGCCAGCAGCCAGGCTAGCGTAGATACGCAGTATTTT
TRBJ2-2 | . | . | TRBV3-1 | CASSWNTGELFF | TGTGCCAGCAGCTGGAACACCGGGGAGCTGTTTTTT
TRBJ2-1 | . | TRBD2 | TRBV7-9 | CASSASGTSGGNEQFF | TGTGCCAGCAGCGCCTCCGGGACTAGCGGGGGAAATGAGCAGTTCTTC
TRBJ2-2 | few | . | TRBV11-1 | CASSSGTWNTGELFF | TGTGCCAGCAGCTCCGGGACTTGGAACACCGGGGAGCTGTTTTTT
TRBJ1-1 | once | . | TRBV10-3 | CATQVGFDTEAFF | TGTGCCACGCAAGTGGGATTTGACACTGAAGCTTTCTTT
TRBJ2-6 | . | TRBD1 | TRBV2 | CASSADRASGANVLTF | TGTGCCAGCAGTGCCGACAGGGCCTCTGGGGCCAACGTCCTGACTTTC
TRBJ1-4 | . | . | TRBV6-5 | CASSRSQWGNEKLFF | TGTGCCAGCAGTCGATCTCAATGGGGTAATGAAAAACTGTTTTTT
TRBJ1-1 | . | . | TRBV6-5 | CASSYSTGVNTEAFF | TGTGCCAGCAGTTACTCGACAGGTGTGAACACTGAAGCTTTCTTT
TRBJ2-1 | . | TRBD2 | TRBV5-8 | CASSLARLAGGDEQFF | TGTGCCAGCAGCTTGGCCCGTCTAGCGGGAGGTGATGAGCAGTTCTTC
TRBJ2-7 | many | . | TRBV7-8 | CASSTRTQTYEQYF | TGTGCCAGCAGCACCAGGACGCAAACCTACGAGCAGTACTTC
TRBJ2-1 | . | TRBD2 | TRBV18 | CASSSPWTSGTRGNEQFF | TGTGCCAGCTCATCGCCCTGGACTAGCGGGACGAGGGGCAATGAGCAGTTCTTC
TRBJ1-5 | few | . | TRBV20-1 | CSARAKTVNQPQHF | TGCAGTGCTAGAGCTAAGACAGTCAATCAGCCCCAGCATTTT
TRBJ2-5 | . | . | TRBV24-1 | CATSDLETQYF | TGTGCCACCAGTGATCTTGAGACCCAGTACTTC
TRBJ2-2 | . | TRBD1 | TRBV3-1 | CASSQFGQGHGELFF | TGTGCCAGCAGCCAATTTGGACAGGGTCACGGGGAGCTGTTTTTT
TRBJ1-1 | . | TRBD1 | TRBV20-1 | CSAGRTGPMNTEAFF | TGCAGTGCTGGGAGGACAGGACCTATGAACACTGAAGCTTTCTTT
TRBJ1-5 | . | . | TRBV30 | CAWSGGVSQPQHF | TGTGCCTGGAGCGGGGGGGTAAGTCAGCCCCAGCATTTT
TRBJ2-7 | few | TRBD2 | TRBV20-1 | CSARDREGISSYEQYF | TGCAGTGCTAGAGATCGGGAGGGGATCAGCTCCTACGAGCAGTACTTC
TRBJ1-5 | few | TRBD1 | TRBV6-1 | CASSEAMVRGQGRKQPQHF | TGTGCCAGCAGTGAAGCGATGGTTCGGGGACAGGGTAGAAAACAGCCCCAGCATTTT
TRBJ1-1 | . | TRBD1 | TRBV30 | CAWSSGTGLMNTEAFF | TGTGCCTGGAGCTCCGGGACAGGATTGATGAACACTGAAGCTTTCTTT
TRBJ2-3 | . | TRBD1 | TRBV5-1 | CASSQRTGVGDTQYF | TGCGCCAGCAGCCAACGGACAGGGGTGGGAGATACGCAGTATTTT
TRBJ2-1 | . | TRBD2 | TRBV4-1 | CASSRGLAVSYNEQFF | TGCGCCAGCAGCCGTGGCCTAGCGGTCTCCTACAATGAGCAGTTCTTC
TRBJ1-1 | . | TRBD1 | TRBV3-1 | CASRRTGNTEAFF | TGTGCCAGCAGGCGGACAGGGAACACTGAAGCTTTCTTT
TRBJ1-1 | . | . | TRBV5-5 | CASSVNRDTEAFF | TGTGCCAGCAGCGTAAACCGGGACACTGAAGCTTTCTTT
TRBJ2-1 | few | . | TRBV28 | CASSLVGKNNEQFF | TGTGCCAGCAGTTTGGTCGGGAAGAATAATGAGCAGTTCTTC
TRBJ2-3 | once | . | TRBV7-8 | CASSQGGSLGSTQYF | TGTGCCAGCAGCCAAGGGGGGAGTTTGGGATCTACGCAGTATTTT